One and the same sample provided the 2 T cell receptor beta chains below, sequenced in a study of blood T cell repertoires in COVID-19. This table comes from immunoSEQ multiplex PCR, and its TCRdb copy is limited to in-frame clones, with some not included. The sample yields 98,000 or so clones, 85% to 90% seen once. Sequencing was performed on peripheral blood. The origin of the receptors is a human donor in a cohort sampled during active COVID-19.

The CDR3 DNA reads as TGTGCCAGCAGGGGTAGCGGGAGGCCCGAAGAGACCCAGTACTTC. Residues: CASRGSGRPEETQYF. The rearrangement uses TRBV2 and TRBJ2-5; 10 bases line up with TRBD2. CDR1 is SNHLY, CDR2 FYNNEI, per germline. The ends lost 6 bases at V and 3 bases at J; junction bases unmatched: 7. This CDR3 is built from 15 residues.

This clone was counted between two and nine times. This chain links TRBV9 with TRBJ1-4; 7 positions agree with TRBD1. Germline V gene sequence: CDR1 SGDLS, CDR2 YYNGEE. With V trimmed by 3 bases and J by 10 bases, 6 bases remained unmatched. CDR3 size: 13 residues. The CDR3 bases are TGTGCCAGCAGCGAGCGGACAGGCGGAAAACTGTTTTTT. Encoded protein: CASSERTGGKLFF.